Included here is one T cell receptor (beta chain) sequence, with context. The antigen is not known. The length of the CDR3 is 12 residues. Germline-derived CDR1 and CDR2 are SGHRS and YFSETQ. V was cut by 0 bases and J by 6 bases, with 6 bases left in between. This sample was included in a study of T cells in narcolepsy. Study details: Healthy controls were enrolled alongside patients with narcolepsy type 1 or type 2. Overall study findings and caveats: Autoreactive HCRT-specific and TRIB2-specific clonotypes were marked in same-patient CSF-versus-blood CD4+ comparisons. Reportedly, autoreactive clonotypes were serially detected in patients' blood but not controls'. Some memory CD4+ repertoires had no autoreactive clone sequences.

Sequencing used immunoSEQ multiplex PCR; TCRdb keeps in-frame clones, though not all of them. The data contain some 30,000 clones, around 77% of them singletons. Sequencing was performed on memory (CD45RA-) CD4+ T cells from blood. The V and J genes are TRBV5-1 and TRBJ1-1; D might be TRBD1 (5 bases). This clonotype originated in a human donor in good health. The DNA of the CDR3 is TGCGCCAGCAGCTTGGAAGGGGCTGAAGCTTTCTTT. Translating it yields CASSLEGAEAFF.